This record looks at one TCR beta chain sequence and its context. Its target is unknown. The sample has other DNA sequences that encode this CDR3 too. The data originate from a study of shared clonotypes between healthy human individuals. At the level of the study: Aged between 18 and 49, the donors were two women and a few men. General study results and limits: Having only a few donors restricted how much genetic and exposure-history diversity was captured.

In the sorted-subset replicate PCRs, 200 ng DNA, around 30,000 T cell genomes, was used. Profiling relied on immunoSEQ multiplex PCR, and the TCRdb table lists in-frame clones only, not all of them. The table includes millions of clones, approximately 94% detected once. The germline gives CDR1 GTSNPN, CDR2 SVGIG (reference sequence). J lost 5 bases, V lost 3 bases, and 0 bases had no gene match. CDR3 length equals 12 residues. This chain connects TRBV30 to TRBJ2-5, with 10 bases fitting TRBD2. The sample was naive CD4+ T cells sorted from blood. Stated subset: CD45RA+ positively selected. This TCR was recovered from a young man in good health. The CDR3 loop reads CAWRAGGETQYF. CDR3 sequence (DNA): TGTGCCTGGAGAGCGGGAGGGGAGACCCAGTACTTC.